A single sample is the source of the 20 T cell receptor beta chains below, sequenced in a study of cytomegalovirus exposure and HLA in healthy donors. The PCR ran on 60 Vbeta and 13 Jbeta primers. Repertoires were generated with immunoSEQ multiplex PCR, while TCRdb's copy carries only in-frame clones and drops some. This sample has some 130,000 clones; roughly 63% occur once, and the top ten carry 9% to 10%. Sequencing input: PBMCs. Source of these receptors: a man aged 35-49 years in good health and CMV-seropositive.

In this sample, this clone turned up a few times. This sequence joins TRBV5-8 and TRBJ1-1, with 7 bases fitting TRBD1. The germline CDR1 and CDR2 sequences are SGHTS and YDEGEE. The length of the CDR3 is 15 residues. Unmatched junction bases numbered 5, after V lost 3 bases and J lost 0 bases. The CDR3 reads CASSSGQSMNTEAFF. CDR3 bases: TGTGCCAGCAGCTCGGGACAGTCTATGAACACTGAAGCTTTCTTT.

The chain links TRBV6-6 to TRBJ2-2, with D perhaps matching TRBD1 (5 bases). Deletions cut 5 bases from V and 5 bases from J, with 15 bases between. Germline loops: CDR1 MNHNY, CDR2 SVGAGI (reference sequence). This CDR3 is built from 15 residues. The CDR3 DNA reads as TGTGCCAGCAGTCCCCCCCGACAGTCTACCGGGGAGCTGTTTTTT. Its protein is CASSPPRQSTGELFF.

The chain joins TRBV19 to TRBJ1-4, with 8 positions matching TRBD1. The CDR3 extends over 14 amino acids. Germline CDR1 is LNHDA and CDR2 is SQIVND (reference sequence). Trimming cost V 3 bases and J 7 bases; bases outside gene matches: 4. CDR3 sequence: CASSIRTGFEKLFF. The DNA of the CDR3 is TGTGCCAGTAGTATCCGGACAGGGTTTGAAAAACTGTTTTTT. Supplemented by reference TRBV19 and TRBJ1-4, the full variable domain reads DGGITQSPKYLFRKEGQNVTLSCEQNLNHDAMYWYRQDPGQGLRLIYYSQIVNDFQKGDIAEGYSVSREKKESFPLTVTSAQKNPTAFYLCASSIRTGFEKLFFGSGTQLSVL.

This sequence joins TRBV19 and TRBJ1-5; D remains unclear. Per the germline V gene, CDR1 is LNHDA and CDR2 is SQIVND (reference sequence). V lost 6 bases to trimming and J lost 5 bases, with 11 bases between them. CDR3 size: 13 residues. CDR3 residues: CASRDWVYQPQHF. The CDR3 region has the DNA TGTGCCAGTAGGGACTGGGTTTATCAGCCCCAGCATTTT.

The V and J genes are TRBV18 and TRBJ1-5; D is perhaps TRBD1 (6 bases). CDR3 length: 14 amino acids. Trimming stripped 4 bases from V and 1 base from J, with 8 bases between. Germline CDR1 is KGHSH and CDR2 is LQKENI. The CDR3: CASSLGQSNQPQHF. The CDR3 DNA is TGTGCCAGCTCACTCGGACAGAGCAATCAGCCCCAGCATTTT.

This clone was picked up one time. The chain uses TRBV7-6 and TRBJ2-7, with 13 bases that match TRBD2. Germline V gene sequence: CDR1 SGHVS, CDR2 FNYEAQ. This CDR3 comprises 15 residues. The trim removed 6 bases at V and 2 bases at J, leaving 4 bases unmatched. As DNA, the CDR3 is TGTGCCAGCAGTCGTGGGACTAGCGGGACCTACGAGCAGTACTTC. Residues: CASSRGTSGTYEQYF.

The chain is built from TRBV21-1 and TRBJ1-4. TRBV21-1 is a known pseudogene. This CDR3 has 14 residues. CDR3: CASRQPGGGEKLFF. CDR3 in DNA: TGTGCCAGCAGACAACCAGGTGGGGGGGAAAAACTGTTTTTT.

This CDR3 is CASSVSGRGGEQFF. In nucleotides, the CDR3 is TGTGCCAGCAGTGTTAGCGGGAGGGGAGGTGAGCAGTTCTTC. V gene TRBV25-1 combines with J gene TRBJ2-1, with 11 positions matching TRBD2. The germline V gene has CDR1 MGHDK and CDR2 SYGVNS. This CDR3 has 14 amino acids. The trim removed 4 bases at V and 9 bases at J, leaving 5 bases unmatched.

This chain joins TRBV5-1 and TRBJ2-1; 15 bases line up with TRBD2. Germline trimming cut 2 bases from V and 7 bases from J; bases unmatched to any gene: 4. Per the germline V gene, CDR1 is SGHRS and CDR2 is YFSETQ. This CDR3 is built from 16 residues. The CDR3 coding sequence is TGCGCCAGCAGCTTCGGACTAGCGGGAGGGCTAAATGAGCAGTTCTTC. It codes for CASSFGLAGGLNEQFF.

The chain is built from TRBV2 and TRBJ1-6, with 9 nucleotides matching TRBD1. V lost 4 bases to trimming and J lost 2 bases; unmatched junction nucleotides: 6. The CDR3 totals 17 residues. Germline-derived CDR1 and CDR2 are SNHLY and FYNNEI. CDR3 nucleotide sequence: TGTGCCAGCAGTGTAGGGACAGGGAACCCCTATAATTCACCCCTCCACTTT. As protein: CASSVGTGNPYNSPLHF.

This clone was counted between two and nine times. The CDR3 region has the DNA TGTGCCAGCCGACAGGGGGAGGCTGAAGCTTTCTTT. Encoded protein: CASRQGEAEAFF. The chain couples TRBV19 to TRBJ1-1, with 9 bases aligning to TRBD1. This CDR3 contains 12 residues. J lost 6 bases, V lost 9 bases, and 5 bases had no gene match. Germline assignment: CDR1 LNHDA and CDR2 SQIVND (reference sequence).

The gene calls are TRBV4-1 and TRBJ2-3; 8 nucleotides match TRBD2. Germline values: CDR1 MGHRA, CDR2 YSYEKL. Trimming took 2 bases from V and 8 from J; bases not matched to a gene: 15. The CDR3 covers 17 residues. Here the CDR3 reads CASSQSPPGTREGTQYF. In nucleotides, the CDR3 is TGCGCCAGCAGCCAATCTCCCCCCGGGACTAGGGAGGGTACGCAGTATTTT.

This clone was seen a handful of times. The rearrangement joins TRBV7-2 to TRBJ2-1; 7 bases agree with TRBD1. This CDR3 has 14 amino acids. The V and J ends lost 1 base and 8 bases, in that order; junction bases with no gene match: 5. Germline loops: CDR1 SGHTA, CDR2 FQGNSA. The CDR3 sequence: CASSLVEGAYEQFF. CDR3 DNA sequence: TGTGCCAGCAGCTTAGTTGAGGGGGCCTATGAGCAGTTCTTC.

The gene calls are TRBV5-5 and TRBJ1-1; TRBD1 might be the D (5 bases). The germline V gene encodes CDR1 SGHKS and CDR2 YYEKEE (reference sequence). The CDR3 is 15 amino acids. V was cut by 0 bases and J by 0 bases, with 9 bases left in between. The CDR3 loop is CASSLDRYMNTEAFF. CDR3 sequence (DNA): TGTGCCAGCAGCTTGGACAGGTACATGAACACTGAAGCTTTCTTT. Full variable domain (remainder filled in from reference TRBV5-5 and TRBJ1-1): DAGVTQSPTHLIKTRGQQVTLRCSPISGHKSVSWYQQVLGQGPQFIFQYYEKEERGRGNFPDRFSARQFPNYSSELNVNALLLGDSALYLCASSLDRYMNTEAFFGQGTRLTVV.

The V gene is TRBV7-2, the J gene TRBJ2-7, with 9 nucleotides matching TRBD2. V trimming: 1 base; J trimming: 5 bases; junction bases outside the gene matches: 15. Germline CDR1 is SGHTA and CDR2 is FQGNSA. The CDR3 consists of 18 residues. The CDR3 region has the DNA TGTGCCAGCAGCTTAGTTTGGGCTGGGACTAGCAAATTCAACGAGCAGTACTTC. Translating it yields CASSLVWAGTSKFNEQYF.

This clone was detected a few times. The V gene is TRBV2, the J gene TRBJ1-1; 12 bases are shared with TRBD1. Trimming removed 3 bases from V and 3 bases from J; junction bases left unmatched: 8. The germline CDR1 and CDR2 sequences are SNHLY and FYNNEI. The CDR3 totals 17 residues. The CDR3 here is CASSDRDRGRLDTEAFF. DNA of the CDR3: TGTGCCAGCAGTGACCGGGACAGGGGGCGACTGGACACTGAAGCTTTCTTT. Full variable domain (missing parts from reference TRBV2 and TRBJ1-1): EPEVTQTPSHQVTQMGQEVILRCVPISNHLYFYWYRQILGQKVEFLVSFYNNEISEKSEIFDDQFSVERPDGSNFTLKIRSTKLEDSAMYFCASSDRDRGRLDTEAFFGQGTRLTVV.

The chain recombines TRBV28 with TRBJ1-2, with 8 positions matching TRBD1. Germline CDR1 MDHEN, CDR2 SYDVKM. V shed 3 bases and J 9 bases; nucleotides not matched to a gene: 6. This CDR3 is 13 amino acids long. The CDR3 DNA reads as TGTGCCAGCAGTTTCGGACAGGGTATAAGCTACACCTTC. Its translation is CASSFGQGISYTF.

The CDR3 nucleotides are TGTGCCACCAGCAGAGGGGCGCCCGAGACCCAGTACTTC. Translation gives CATSRGAPETQYF. The rearrangement uses TRBV15 and TRBJ2-5; D is uncertain. Trimming took off 1 base at V and 5 bases at J, with 8 bases between the two ends. This CDR3 contains 13 residues. CDR1 is LNHNV, CDR2 YYDKDF, per germline (reference sequence). Supplemented by reference TRBV15 and TRBJ2-5, the full variable domain reads DAMVIQNPRYQVTQFGKPVTLSCSQTLNHNVMYWYQQKSSQAPKLLFHYYDKDFNNEADTPDNFQSRRPNTSFCFLDIRSPGLGDTAMYLCATSRGAPETQYFGPGTRLLVL.

The chain employs TRBV4-1 and TRBJ2-1; 8 nucleotides line up with TRBD2. J was trimmed by 4 bases and V by 0 bases; bases with no gene match: 8. There are 17 residues in the CDR3. Per germline, CDR1 MGHRA and CDR2 YSYEKL. CDR3 sequence (DNA): TGCGCCAGCAGCCAAGAGGGAGCGGGGGCCAGGTACAATGAGCAGTTCTTC. This translates into CASSQEGAGARYNEQFF.

There are a few counts of this clone. J is TRBJ1-2 and V is TRBV10-3; tentatively, D is TRBD1 (5 bases). The CDR3 loop spans 14 amino acids. Germline V gives CDR1 ENHRY, CDR2 SYGVKD. V lost 3 bases and J lost 4, with 12 bases in between. The CDR3 loop reads CAISDGQGIYGYTF. The CDR3 DNA sequence: TGTGCCATCAGTGACGGCCAGGGTATCTATGGCTACACCTTC.